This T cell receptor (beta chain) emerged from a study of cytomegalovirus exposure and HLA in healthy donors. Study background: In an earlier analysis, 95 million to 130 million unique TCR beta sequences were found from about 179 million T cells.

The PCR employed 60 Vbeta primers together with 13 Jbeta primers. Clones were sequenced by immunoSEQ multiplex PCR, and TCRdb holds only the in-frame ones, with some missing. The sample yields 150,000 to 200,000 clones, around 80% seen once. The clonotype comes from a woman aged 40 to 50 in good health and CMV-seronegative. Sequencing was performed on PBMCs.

The CDR3 loop reads CASSSRTSGSGIVDEQFF. CDR3 DNA: TGTGCCAGCAGTTCGCGGACTAGCGGGAGTGGTATAGTGGATGAGCAGTTCTTC. The chain has TRBV27 and TRBJ2-1; 13 bases match TRBD2. CDR3 size: 18 residues. Germline trimming cut 4 bases from V and 8 bases from J; bases unmatched to any gene: 14. CDR1 MNHEY and CDR2 SMNVEV come from the germline V gene (reference sequence).